The 11 T cell receptor beta chains below come from one sample, sequenced in a study of cytomegalovirus exposure and HLA in healthy donors. The PCR used 60 Vbeta and 13 Jbeta primers. Produced via immunoSEQ multiplex PCR; TCRdb's table is partial and in-frame only. The repertoire includes more than 3,500 clones, about 84% of them detected once, and approximately 6.2% sits in the top ten. The sample was PBMCs. Source of these receptors: a woman between 40 and 50 years old in good health and CMV-seropositive.

This chain links TRBV30 with TRBJ1-1; 9 bases map to TRBD1. The CDR3 has 15 residues. With V trimmed by 2 bases and J by 6 bases, 10 bases remained unmatched. Germline V lookup: CDR1 GTSNPN, CDR2 SVGIG (reference sequence). CDR3 residues: CAWSLGQGRSAEAFF. CDR3 nucleotide sequence: TGTGCCTGGAGTCTCGGACAGGGGAGGAGCGCTGAAGCTTTCTTT.

The chain joins TRBV7-9 to TRBJ1-4; 8 bases are a match to TRBD1. There are 15 residues in the CDR3. From germline, CDR1 is SEHNR and CDR2 FQNEAQ (reference sequence). Unmatched junction bases numbered 10, after V lost 5 bases and J lost 8 bases. The DNA of the CDR3 is TGTGCCAGCAGCCGAGGGACAGGTGGAATGGAAAAACTGTTTTTT. This translates into CASSRGTGGMEKLFF.

The chain carries TRBV5-6 and TRBJ1-1, with D perhaps matching TRBD1 (5 bases). V lost 4 bases and J 2 bases, leaving 15 bases between the germline ends. The V gene's germline CDR1 is SGHDT and CDR2 YYEEEE. CDR3 length: 15 residues. The CDR3 region has the DNA TGTGCCAGCAGCCCACGGACGGGGGAAAACACTGAAGCTTTCTTT. This gives the protein CASSPRTGENTEAFF.

The gene calls are TRBV30 and TRBJ2-1; no firm D call. Germline CDR1 GTSNPN, CDR2 SVGIG (reference sequence). There are 13 residues in the CDR3. Trimming removed 0 bases at V and 4 bases at J, with 7 bases between. CDR3 protein: CAWSVDRYNEQFF. In DNA, the CDR3 is TGTGCCTGGAGTGTAGATCGGTACAATGAGCAGTTCTTC.

This clone was recorded a few times. The chain carries TRBV7-2 and TRBJ2-5; 9 nucleotides line up with TRBD2. Germline CDR1 and CDR2: SGHTA and FQGNSA. The CDR3 length is 14 residues. V lost 0 bases, J lost 5 bases, and 1 base stayed unmatched. CDR3 residues: CASSLASGSETQYF. In DNA form, the CDR3 reads TGTGCCAGCAGCTTAGCTAGCGGGAGTGAGACCCAGTACTTC.

This chain joins TRBV6-5 and TRBJ2-1, with D unclear. V was trimmed by 10 bases and J by 9 bases, leaving 13 bases between them. Germline V gene lookup returns CDR1 MNHEY and CDR2 SVGAGI. This CDR3 has 11 amino acids. The CDR3: CATTQGGEQFF. The DNA for the CDR3 is TGTGCCACCACTCAAGGCGGTGAGCAGTTCTTC.

This sequence joins TRBV30 and TRBJ1-1; TRBD1 is a possible D gene (6 bases). The CDR3 contains 12 residues. Germline V CDR1 and CDR2: GTSNPN, SVGIG (reference sequence). The germline V and J ends were trimmed by 8 bases and 3 bases, with 13 bases remaining between them. The CDR3 spells CAGTGIYTEAFF. For the CDR3, the DNA is TGTGCCGGAACAGGGATATACACTGAAGCTTTCTTT.

This chain links TRBV25-1 with TRBJ2-1, with 8 bases aligning to TRBD2. V gave up 2 bases and J gave up 1 base; unmatched junction bases: 10. This CDR3 spans 18 amino acids. Germline CDR1 reads MGHDK; CDR2 reads SYGVNS. The CDR3 nucleotides are TGTGCCAGCAGTGAAGGCCGATCAGCGGGGGTATCCTACAATGAGCAGTTCTTC. This translates into CASSEGRSAGVSYNEQFF.

V is TRBV5-1 and J is TRBJ2-7; 10 bases align to TRBD2. With 6 bases clipped from V and 3 bases from J, the junction kept 3 bases outside the gene matches. CDR3 length: 13 residues. Germline V CDR1 and CDR2: SGHRS, YFSETQ. The CDR3 loop is CASTWTSGYEQYF. The CDR3 nucleotides are TGCGCCAGCACCTGGACTAGCGGCTACGAGCAGTACTTC.

The gene calls are TRBV9 and TRBJ1-5; perhaps TRBD1 as D (6 bases). CDR3 length: 12 amino acids. Trimming shortened V by 7 bases and J by 6 bases, and 11 bases separated the two germline ends. CDR1 is SGDLS, CDR2 YYNGEE, per germline. In DNA form, the CDR3 reads TGTGCCAGCGGGGGGGGCGGTCAGCCCCAGCATTTT. Translation gives CASGGGGQPQHF.

The rearrangement uses TRBV30 and TRBJ1-1; D not certain. The germline CDR1 and CDR2 sequences are GTSNPN and SVGIG (reference sequence). This CDR3 is 11 amino acids long. V lost 0 bases to trimming and J lost 5 bases, with 4 bases between them. In DNA, the CDR3 is TGTGCCTGGAGTGTACAAACTGAAGCTTTCTTT. Its protein product is CAWSVQTEAFF.